This T cell receptor beta chain was sequenced for a study of OX40 agonist ivuxolimab in advanced cancers. In the study overall: In three patients, partial responses were observed, one with hepatocellular carcinoma and two with cutaneous melanoma. Study findings and constraints: On average, CD8+ T cells had more expanded clones than CD4+.

A history of autoimmune disease or systemic immunosuppression excluded patients. Sampled blood was obtained at baseline, cycle 4 day 1, and cycle 7 day 1. The CDR3 has 14 residues. V was clipped by 6 bases and J by 5 bases, with 17 bases between them. CDR1 and CDR2 (germline): MNHEY, SMNVEV (reference sequence). Generated by immunoSEQ multiplex PCR, the TCRdb table keeps only in-frame clones and is missing some. The repertoire consists of roughly 49,000 clones, with approximately 80% occurring once and the leading ten covering 6% to 7.5%. This clone was seen once. Its antigen is unknown. The receptor's source is an adult with an advanced solid tumor such as melanoma, head and neck, liver or kidney cancer. The source was CD4+ or CD8+ T cells sorted from blood, collected in a trial of the OX40 agonist ivuxolimab. The chain joins TRBV27 to TRBJ2-7; D is tentatively TRBD1 or TRBD2 (5 bases each). In DNA, the CDR3 is TGTGCCAGCAGCGACGATACCCAGGGAGACGAGCAGTACTTC. Translation gives CASSDDTQGDEQYF.